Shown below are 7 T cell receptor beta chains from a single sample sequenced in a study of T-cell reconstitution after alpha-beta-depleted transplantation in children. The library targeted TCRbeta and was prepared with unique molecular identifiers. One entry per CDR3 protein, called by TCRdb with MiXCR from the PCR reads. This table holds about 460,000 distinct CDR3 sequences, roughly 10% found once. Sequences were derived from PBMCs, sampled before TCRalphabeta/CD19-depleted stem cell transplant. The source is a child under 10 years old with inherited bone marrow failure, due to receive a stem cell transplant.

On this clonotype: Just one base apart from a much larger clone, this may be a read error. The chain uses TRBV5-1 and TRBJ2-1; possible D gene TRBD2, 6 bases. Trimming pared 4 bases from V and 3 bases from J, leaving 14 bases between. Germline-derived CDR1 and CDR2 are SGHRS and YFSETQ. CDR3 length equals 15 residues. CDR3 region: CASSPSGPCYNEQFF. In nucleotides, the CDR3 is TGCGCCAGCAGCCCGAGCGGGCCCTGCTACAATGAGCAGTTCTTC. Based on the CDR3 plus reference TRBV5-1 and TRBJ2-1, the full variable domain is KAGVTQTPRYLIKTRGQQVTLSCSPISGHRSVSWYQQTPGQGLQFLFEYFSETQRNKGNFPGRFSGRQFSNSRSEMNVSTLELGDSALYLCASSPSGPCYNEQFFGPGTRLTVL.

The CDR3 protein is CASSRQNLYGYTF. Written as DNA, the CDR3 is TGTGCCAGCAGCCGACAGAATCTTTATGGCTACACCTTC. V usage is TRBV12-3 or TRBV12-4 and J usage is TRBJ1-2; a weak D match, TRBD1 (5 bases). V shed 6 bases and J shed 5 bases, with 13 bases lying between them. The CDR3 contains 13 residues.

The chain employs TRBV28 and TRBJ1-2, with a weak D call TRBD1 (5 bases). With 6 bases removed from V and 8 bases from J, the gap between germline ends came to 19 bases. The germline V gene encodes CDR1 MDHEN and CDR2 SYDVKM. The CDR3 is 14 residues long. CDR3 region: CASSLDSGHNGYTF. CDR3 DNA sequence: TGTGCCAGCAGCCTCGACAGCGGCCATAACGGCTACACCTTC.

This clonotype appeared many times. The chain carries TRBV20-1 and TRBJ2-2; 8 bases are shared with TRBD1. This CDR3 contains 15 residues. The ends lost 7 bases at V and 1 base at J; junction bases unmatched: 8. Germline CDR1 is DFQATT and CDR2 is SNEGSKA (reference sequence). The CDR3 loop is CSVPDRVGNTGELFF. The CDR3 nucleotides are TGCAGTGTCCCGGACAGGGTCGGGAACACCGGGGAGCTGTTTTTT.

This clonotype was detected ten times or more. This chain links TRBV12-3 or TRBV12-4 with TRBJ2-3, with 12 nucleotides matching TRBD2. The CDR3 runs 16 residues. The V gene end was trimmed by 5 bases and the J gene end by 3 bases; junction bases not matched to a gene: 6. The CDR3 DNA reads TGTGCCAGCAGTATCTTGCTAGCGGGAGGGACAGATACGCAGTATTTT. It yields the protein CASSILLAGGTDTQYF.

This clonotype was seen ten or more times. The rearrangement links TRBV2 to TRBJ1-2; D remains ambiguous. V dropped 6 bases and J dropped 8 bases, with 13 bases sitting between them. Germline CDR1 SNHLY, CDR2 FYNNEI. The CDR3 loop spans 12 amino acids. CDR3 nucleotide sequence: TGTGCCAGCAGGGAGATTAGAGAGGGCTACACCTTC. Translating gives CASREIREGYTF. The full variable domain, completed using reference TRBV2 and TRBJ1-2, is EPEVTQTPSHQVTQMGQEVILRCVPISNHLYFYWYRQILGQKVEFLVSFYNNEISEKSEIFDDQFSVERPDGSNFTLKIRSTKLEDSAMYFCASREIREGYTFGSGTRLTVV.

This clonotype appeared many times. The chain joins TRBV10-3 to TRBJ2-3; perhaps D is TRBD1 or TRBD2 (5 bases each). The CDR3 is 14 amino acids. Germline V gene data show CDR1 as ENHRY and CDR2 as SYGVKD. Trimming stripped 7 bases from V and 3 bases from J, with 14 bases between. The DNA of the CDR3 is TGTGCCATCACTCAGACTGGGGGTACAGATACGCAGTATTTT. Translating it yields CAITQTGGTDTQYF.